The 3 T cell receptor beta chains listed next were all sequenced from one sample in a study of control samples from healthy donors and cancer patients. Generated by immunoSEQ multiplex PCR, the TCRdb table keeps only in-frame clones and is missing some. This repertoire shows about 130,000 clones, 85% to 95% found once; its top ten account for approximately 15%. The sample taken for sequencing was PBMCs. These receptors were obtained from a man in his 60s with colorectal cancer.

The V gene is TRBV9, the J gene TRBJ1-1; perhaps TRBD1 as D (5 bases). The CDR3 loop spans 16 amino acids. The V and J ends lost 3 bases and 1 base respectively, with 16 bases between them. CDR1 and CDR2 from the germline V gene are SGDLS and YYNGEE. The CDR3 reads CASSGRRGETNTEAFF. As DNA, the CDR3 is TGTGCCAGCAGCGGGAGGCGGGGGGAAACGAACACTGAAGCTTTCTTT.

CDR3 sequence reads: CATRDNVATQYF. CDR3 nucleotides: TGTGCCACCCGGGACAATGTTGCAACCCAGTACTTC. The chain is built from TRBV7-8 and TRBJ2-5; the D gene is possibly TRBD1 (6 bases). This CDR3 spans 12 amino acids. From germline, CDR1 is SGHVS and CDR2 FQNEAQ. Trimming removed 10 bases from V and 8 bases from J, with 17 bases in between.

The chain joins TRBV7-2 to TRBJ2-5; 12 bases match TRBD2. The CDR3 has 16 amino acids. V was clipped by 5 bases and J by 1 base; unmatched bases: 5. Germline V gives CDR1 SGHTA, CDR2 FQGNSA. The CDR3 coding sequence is TGTGCCAGCAGCCCAGGGGGACTAGCGGGCCAAGAGACCCAGTACTTC. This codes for CASSPGGLAGQETQYF.